This T cell receptor (beta chain) was observed in a study of OX40 agonist ivuxolimab in advanced cancers. Background on the study: The patients received agonistic anti-OX40 (CD134) antibody ivuxolimab. General study results and limits: The study found that CD8+ T cells averaged more expanded clones than CD4+.

Worth noting for this clone: Antigen unknown.

The method was immunoSEQ multiplex PCR; TCRdb's version includes in-frame clones alone and lacks a portion of them. In the table there are tens of thousands of clones, approximately 89% of which are singletons. The sample in question was CD4+ or CD8+ T cells sorted from blood, obtained in a trial of the OX40 agonist ivuxolimab. The sequence derives from an adult with an advanced solid tumor such as melanoma, head and neck, liver or kidney cancer.

The CDR3 loop reads CASSLDRVNNEQFF. The CDR3 DNA reads TGTGCCAGCAGCTTAGATCGGGTAAACAATGAGCAGTTCTTC. The J gene is TRBJ2-1, the V gene TRBV7-8; D gene uncertain. The germline gives CDR1 SGHVS, CDR2 FQNEAQ. This CDR3 region has 14 residues. V lost 1 base to trimming and J lost 5 bases, with 9 bases between them. Variable domain in full (rest from reference TRBV7-8 and TRBJ2-1): GAGVSQSPRYKVAKRGQDVALRCDPISGHVSLFWYQQALGQGPEFLTYFQNEAQLDKSGLPSDRFFAERPEGSVSTLKIQRTQQEDSAVYLCASSLDRVNNEQFFGPGTRLTVL.